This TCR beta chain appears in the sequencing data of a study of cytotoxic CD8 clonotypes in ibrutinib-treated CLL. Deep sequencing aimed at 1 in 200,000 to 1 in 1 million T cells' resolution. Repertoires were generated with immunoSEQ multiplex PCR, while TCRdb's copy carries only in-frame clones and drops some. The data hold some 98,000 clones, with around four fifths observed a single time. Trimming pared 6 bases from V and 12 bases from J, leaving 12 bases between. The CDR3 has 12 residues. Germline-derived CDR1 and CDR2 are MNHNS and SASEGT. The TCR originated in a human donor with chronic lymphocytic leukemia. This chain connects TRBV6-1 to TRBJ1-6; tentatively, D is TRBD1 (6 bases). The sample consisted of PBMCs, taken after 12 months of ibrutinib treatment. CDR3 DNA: TGTGCCAGCAGCAAACAGGGCCGACCCCTCCACTTT. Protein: CASSKQGRPLHF.